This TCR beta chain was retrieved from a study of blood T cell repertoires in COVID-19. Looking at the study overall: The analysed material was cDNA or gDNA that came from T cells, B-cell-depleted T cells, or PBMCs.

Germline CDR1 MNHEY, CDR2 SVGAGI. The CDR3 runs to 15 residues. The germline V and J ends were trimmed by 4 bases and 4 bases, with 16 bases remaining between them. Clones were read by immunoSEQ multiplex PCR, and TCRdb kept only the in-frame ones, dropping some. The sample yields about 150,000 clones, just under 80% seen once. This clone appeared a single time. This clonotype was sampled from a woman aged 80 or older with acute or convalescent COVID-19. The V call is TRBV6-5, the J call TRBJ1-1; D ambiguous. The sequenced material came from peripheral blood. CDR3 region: CASSSPAEGVTEAFF. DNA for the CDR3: TGTGCCAGCAGTTCCCCCGCCGAGGGAGTCACTGAAGCTTTCTTT.